This TCR beta chain was captured in a study of cytomegalovirus exposure and HLA in healthy donors. Study at large: Earlier, some 170 million T cells were analyzed, and some 120 million unique TCR beta sequences were found among them.

Primers: 60 Vbeta forward and 13 Jbeta reverse. Assay: immunoSEQ multiplex PCR; the TCRdb copy retains only in-frame clones and omits some. The table lists around 83,000 clones, about three quarters of them singletons. V lost 7 bases, J lost 3 bases, and 15 bases lay in between. Looked up from germline, CDR1 is SGHTA and CDR2 is FQGNSA. This CDR3 is built from 15 residues. The study's findings and limits: Association of some 18,000 TCR beta sequences with HLA alleles was found at 0.05 false discovery rate in a later analysis. Only CMV serostatus was available as immune exposure information.

Remarks on this clone: Its cognate antigen is unknown.

The receptor comes from a male donor in good health and CMV-seropositive. Sequenced sample: PBMCs. The V call is TRBV7-2, the J call TRBJ2-2; weak D call: TRBD1 (6 bases). CDR3 region: CASTATQGYTGELFF. In DNA form, the CDR3 reads TGTGCCAGCACCGCCACACAGGGTTACACCGGGGAGCTGTTTTTT.